Only one count was recorded for the clone carrying this T cell receptor (beta chain). The antigen remains undetermined. With 4 bases removed from V and 2 bases from J, the gap between germline ends came to 17 bases. This CDR3 has 16 residues. Germline CDR1 and CDR2: SGDLS and YYNGEE. The sample belongs to a study of cytomegalovirus exposure and HLA in healthy donors. Points from the study as a whole: An apparent linkage of common viral pathogens to several of the most significant clusters emerged in a later analysis.

Both 60 Vbeta primers and 13 Jbeta primers went into the PCR. Clones were sequenced by immunoSEQ multiplex PCR, and TCRdb holds only the in-frame ones, with some missing. The table includes around 150,000 clones, roughly four fifths detected once. Sequenced sample: PBMCs. The chain has TRBV9 and TRBJ2-3; the D gene is possibly TRBD2 (6 bases). This TCR was sampled from a young man in good health and CMV-seropositive. The CDR3 DNA reads TGTGCCAGCAGCCCCGGGGGATACACCTTCACAGATACGCAGTATTTT. It is translated as CASSPGGYTFTDTQYF.